This T cell receptor (beta chain) was sequenced during a study of blood T cells in healthy people across ages. The germline V gene encodes CDR1 SGHRS and CDR2 YFSETQ. Trimming took 0 bases from V and 8 from J; bases not matched to a gene: 13. This CDR3 region has 16 residues. Combining a sample-barcoded 5' primer with a J-beta primer mix, a second PCR ran for roughly 6 to 12 cycles. Individual samples furnished no less than 3 million CDR3-containing paired-end reads apiece. From the 5' RACE reads, TCRdb called clonotypes with MiXCR, one entry per CDR3 protein. Of fewer than 1,000,000 distinct CDR3 sequences listed, around 42% are singletons. The people who gave samples were healthy Caucasians from Russia, aged roughly 6 to 100.

Sequenced: blood. The receptor was derived from a man aged 60-69 years in good health. The V and J genes are TRBV5-1 and TRBJ1-2; 7 positions agree with TRBD1. The CDR3 DNA reads as TGCGCCAGCAGCTTGGGGACCCCAGGGGGTCGGAGCGGCTACACCTTC. It is translated as CASSLGTPGGRSGYTF.